Following are 24 T cell receptor beta chains from one sample sequenced in a study of control samples from healthy donors and cancer patients. Profiled with immunoSEQ multiplex PCR; TCRdb holds only in-frame clones, not every one. This sample carries some 120,000 clones, approximately 89% of them seen once, and the ten largest clones take roughly 8.8%. Sequences were obtained from blood. Receptor source: a man in his late teens or twenties in good health.

About this clone itself: The junction does not match germline at one end; this may be a read error. In the same sample, other DNA sequences code for this CDR3. The V and J genes are TRBV30 and TRBJ2-5; no reliable D call. CDR3 size: 12 residues. CDR1 GTSNPN and CDR2 SVGIG come from the germline V gene (reference sequence). DNA of the CDR3: TGTGCCTGGTCCCAGCGTGGAGAGACTCAGTACTTC. This gives the protein CAWSQRGETQYF.

CDR3 in amino acids: CSVDWQRGTEAFF. CDR3 sequence (DNA): TGCAGCGTTGACTGGCAAAGGGGCACTGAAGCTTTCTTT. The rearrangement joins TRBV29-1 to TRBJ1-1; maybe TRBD1 (5 bases). CDR1 and CDR2 from the germline V gene are SQVTM and ANQGSEA. Trimming took off 3 bases at V and 4 bases at J, with 12 bases between the two ends. CDR3 size: 13 residues.

The chain has TRBV15 and TRBJ1-6; D gene unclear. Germline V gene sequence: CDR1 LNHNV, CDR2 YYDKDF (reference sequence). CDR3 size: 18 residues. V was trimmed by 3 bases and J by 3 bases, leaving 18 bases between them. CDR3 region: CATSRGMLGYRYNSPLHF. The CDR3, as DNA: TGTGCCACCAGCAGGGGCATGCTGGGCTACCGCTATAATTCACCCCTCCACTTT.

The chain recombines TRBV15 with TRBJ1-2; no clear D. CDR3 length equals 12 residues. CDR1 is LNHNV and CDR2 is YYDKDF in the germline V gene (reference sequence). Trimming cost V 8 bases and J 8 bases, with 15 bases left between them. CDR3 in amino acids: CATPNKAGGYTF. Here the CDR3 DNA reads TGTGCCACCCCCAACAAGGCGGGGGGCTACACCTTC.

This clone has just a few counts. The CDR3 reads CASSLVSLMNTEAFF. CDR3 in DNA: TGTGCCAGCAGCTTAGTCAGTCTTATGAACACTGAAGCTTTCTTT. The V call is TRBV7-9, the J call TRBJ1-1, with unresolved D. Looked up from germline, CDR1 is SEHNR and CDR2 is FQNEAQ (reference sequence). V was cut by 1 base and J by 0 bases, with 9 bases left in between. This CDR3 spans 15 amino acids.

The chain is built from TRBV4-1 and TRBJ2-3; 13 bases map to TRBD2. Per germline, CDR1 MGHRA and CDR2 YSYEKL. The V gene end was trimmed by 6 bases and the J gene end by 6 bases; junction bases not matched to a gene: 12. The CDR3 covers 17 residues. CDR3 loop: CASSHRLAGGPTDTQYF. The CDR3 DNA reads as TGCGCCAGCAGTCATAGACTAGCGGGGGGTCCAACGGATACGCAGTATTTT.

The CDR3 region has the DNA TGTGCCAGCAGTTATACGACAGGGGGCACGTACGAGCAGTACTTC. Translation gives CASSYTTGGTYEQYF. This sequence joins TRBV6-5 and TRBJ2-7; 10 bases line up with TRBD1. The J segment lost 4 bases and the V segment lost 3 bases, leaving 6 bases of the junction unmatched. The CDR3 sequence is 15 residues long. The V gene's germline CDR1 is MNHEY and CDR2 SVGAGI.

The chain carries TRBV30 and TRBJ1-5; 9 nucleotides agree with TRBD1. V trimming: 3 bases; J trimming: 7 bases; junction bases outside the gene matches: 4. Germline assignment: CDR1 GTSNPN and CDR2 SVGIG (reference sequence). The CDR3 extends over 13 amino acids. Here the CDR3 reads CAWRGQGDQPQHF. The CDR3 region has the DNA TGTGCCTGGAGGGGACAGGGAGACCAGCCCCAGCATTTT.

The V and J genes are TRBV11-2 and TRBJ2-1; 9 bases agree with TRBD2. Germline CDR1 reads SGHAT; CDR2 reads FQNNGV. J gave up 4 bases and V 2 bases, and 9 bases lay outside the gene matches. The CDR3 has 17 amino acids. CDR3 nucleotides: TGTGCCAGCAGCTTACTGCTGCTAGCGGGATTATACAATGAGCAGTTCTTC. Its protein is CASSLLLLAGLYNEQFF.

The chain combines TRBV7-9 with TRBJ2-5, with D tentatively TRBD1 (6 bases). V was pared by 4 bases and J by 3 bases, with 15 bases between. The V gene's germline CDR1 is SEHNR and CDR2 FQNEAQ (reference sequence). The CDR3 has 15 residues. The CDR3 sequence is CASSSNRDTEETQYF. The CDR3 nucleotides read TGTGCCAGCAGCTCAAACCGGGACACCGAAGAGACCCAGTACTTC.

V is TRBV5-1 and J is TRBJ2-7, with a possible D match to TRBD1 (6 bases). Germline V gene lookup returns CDR1 SGHRS and CDR2 YFSETQ. Trimming removed 4 bases at V and 2 bases at J, with 13 bases between. The length of the CDR3 is 14 residues. The CDR3 DNA reads as TGCGCCAGCAGCAGGGCAGGGGAAACCTACGAGCAGTACTTC. It encodes CASSRAGETYEQYF.

As to this clone: Sequence at one end of the junction differs from germline and may be a read error. The gene calls are TRBV27 and TRBJ2-5, with 10 bases identical to TRBD1. Germline CDR1 and CDR2: MNHEY and SMNVEV (reference sequence). The length of the CDR3 is 16 residues. CDR3 loop: CASSFPGGDRGEAQYF. In DNA, the CDR3 is TGTGCCAGCAGTTTTCCGGGGGGGGACAGGGGAGAGGCCCAGTACTTC.

This rearrangement joins TRBV15 to TRBJ1-2; a weak D match, TRBD1 (6 bases). CDR1 is LNHNV and CDR2 is YYDKDF in the germline V gene (reference sequence). The V gene lost 4 bases and the J gene lost 4 bases, with 10 bases spanning the gap. The CDR3 loop spans 13 amino acids. CDR3 protein: CATSTDRTYGYTF. In DNA form, the CDR3 reads TGTGCCACCAGCACAGACAGGACCTATGGCTACACCTTC.

The gene calls are TRBV10-3 and TRBJ2-2; either TRBD1 or TRBD2 may fit D (5 bases each). The germline V gene has CDR1 ENHRY and CDR2 SYGVKD. This CDR3 has 17 amino acids. Trimming stripped 4 bases from V and 0 bases from J, with 15 bases between. In DNA, the CDR3 is TGTGCCATCAGTGCGGTCAAAGGGGACGCGAACACCGGGGAGCTGTTTTTT. This gives the protein CAISAVKGDANTGELFF.

The V gene is TRBV18, the J gene TRBJ1-1; D is unresolved. The V end lost 1 base, the J end lost 0 bases, and 6 bases lay between the germline ends. Germline V gives CDR1 KGHSH, CDR2 LQKENI. The CDR3 totals 14 residues. CDR3 sequence (DNA): TGTGCCAGCTCACCACGCACAGTGAACACTGAAGCTTTCTTT. Translation: CASSPRTVNTEAFF.

The chain employs TRBV5-4 and TRBJ2-5; TRBD2 is a possible D gene (5 bases). Germline CDR1 reads SGHNT; CDR2 reads YYREEE (reference sequence). V lost 3 bases and J 5 bases, leaving 8 bases between the germline ends. The CDR3 extends over 12 amino acids. CDR3 loop: CASSSGGETQYF. Here the CDR3 DNA reads TGTGCCAGCAGCTCTGGCGGGGAGACCCAGTACTTC.

The chain couples TRBV7-2 to TRBJ1-1, with D perhaps TRBD1 (5 bases). This CDR3 comprises 13 residues. Germline values: CDR1 SGHTA, CDR2 FQGNSA. V lost 7 bases and J lost 5, with 14 bases in between. The CDR3 spells CASTNLGGTEAFF. The DNA for the CDR3 is TGTGCCAGCACCAACCTGGGGGGTACTGAAGCTTTCTTT.

The chain uses TRBV2 and TRBJ1-6, with D tentatively TRBD1 (6 bases). V lost 3 bases to trimming and J lost 6 bases, with 12 bases between them. The germline V gene encodes CDR1 SNHLY and CDR2 FYNNEI. The CDR3 is made up of 15 amino acids. Here the CDR3 DNA reads TGTGCCAGCAGTGACAGGGGTTCGGTTAATTCACCCCTCCACTTT. This gives the protein CASSDRGSVNSPLHF. Together with reference TRBV2 and TRBJ1-6, the CDR3 gives the full variable domain: EPEVTQTPSHQVTQMGQEVILRCVPISNHLYFYWYRQILGQKVEFLVSFYNNEISEKSEIFDDQFSVERPDGSNFTLKIRSTKLEDSAMYFCASSDRGSVNSPLHFGNGTRLTVT.

The CDR3 reads CASRGDRASYEQYF. The CDR3 DNA follows: TGTGCCAGCAGGGGGGACAGGGCCTCCTACGAGCAGTACTTC. V usage is TRBV2 and J usage is TRBJ2-7, with 9 bases aligning to TRBD1. Looked up from germline, CDR1 is SNHLY and CDR2 is FYNNEI. The CDR3 spans 14 residues. V was clipped by 6 bases and J by 0 bases; unmatched bases: 3.

The chain has TRBV11-3 and TRBJ1-1; D gene ambiguous. Germline V gene lookup returns CDR1 SGHNT and CDR2 YENEEA. This CDR3 is built from 15 residues. V lost 0 bases to trimming and J lost 1 base, with 9 bases between them. The CDR3 sequence is CASSLDSSPNTEAFF. The CDR3 DNA reads TGTGCCAGCAGCTTAGATTCTTCCCCGAACACTGAAGCTTTCTTT.

This chain joins TRBV7-9 and TRBJ1-1; D gene ambiguous. The CDR3 is made up of 14 amino acids. With 5 bases removed from V and 3 bases from J, the gap between germline ends came to 13 bases. Germline V lookup: CDR1 SEHNR, CDR2 FQNEAQ (reference sequence). Written as DNA, the CDR3 is TGTGCCAGCAGCGGTGCCCCATTGGACACTGAAGCTTTCTTT. The encoded protein is CASSGAPLDTEAFF.

This clone was seen a single time. The chain recombines TRBV5-4 with TRBJ2-7; D uncertain. The CDR3 consists of 14 residues. V lost 4 bases, J lost 2 bases, and 13 bases lay in between. CDR1 is SGHNT, CDR2 YYREEE, per germline (reference sequence). For the CDR3, the DNA is TGTGCCAGCAGCCGCGACAACAATACCTACGAGCAGTACTTC. Residues: CASSRDNNTYEQYF.

The chain recombines TRBV4-1 with TRBJ1-1; 7 bases are a match to TRBD1. The CDR3 has 16 amino acids. The trim removed 4 bases at V and 0 bases at J, leaving 8 bases unmatched. CDR1 MGHRA and CDR2 YSYEKL come from the germline V gene. The CDR3 region has the DNA TGCGCCAGCAGCCTCCCGCCGGGACAGCTGAACACTGAAGCTTTCTTT. Its translation: CASSLPPGQLNTEAFF.

V gene TRBV5-8 combines with J gene TRBJ1-3; D is ambiguous. Germline CDR1 SGHTS, CDR2 YDEGEE. Trimming took 4 bases from V and 0 from J, leaving 14 bases between them. The CDR3 is 16 residues long. CDR3 nucleotides: TGTGCCAGCAGCGGGTACGAGGTTGTCTCTGGAAACACCATATATTTT. Protein product: CASSGYEVVSGNTIYF.